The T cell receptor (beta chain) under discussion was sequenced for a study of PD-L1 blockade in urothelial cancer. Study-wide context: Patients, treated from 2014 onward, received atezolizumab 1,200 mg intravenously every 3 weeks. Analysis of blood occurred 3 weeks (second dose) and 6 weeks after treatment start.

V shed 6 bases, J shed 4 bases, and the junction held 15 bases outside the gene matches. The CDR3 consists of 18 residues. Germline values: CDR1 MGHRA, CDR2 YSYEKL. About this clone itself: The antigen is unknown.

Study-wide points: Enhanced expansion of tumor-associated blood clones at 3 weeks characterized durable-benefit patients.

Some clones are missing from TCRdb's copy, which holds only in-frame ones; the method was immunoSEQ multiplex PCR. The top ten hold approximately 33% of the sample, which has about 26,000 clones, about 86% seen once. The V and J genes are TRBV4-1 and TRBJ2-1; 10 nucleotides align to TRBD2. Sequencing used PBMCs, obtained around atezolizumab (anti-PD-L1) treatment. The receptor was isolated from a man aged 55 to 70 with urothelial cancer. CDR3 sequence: CASSYGGEAGGLYNEQFF. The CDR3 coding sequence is TGCGCCAGCAGTTACGGTGGCGAAGCGGGAGGGTTGTACAATGAGCAGTTCTTC.